Only a few counts were recorded for the clone carrying this TCR beta chain. The CDR3 loop spans 16 amino acids. Trimming left V 2 bases short and J 2 bases short, with 13 bases between. The data are from a study of Graves' ophthalmopathy and Graves' hyperthyroidism. RNA transcripts served as template for amplifying TCR beta CDR3 sequences. HTBI primers served in a first-round RT-PCR, which a second-round multiplex PCR followed. TCRdb itself ran the multiplex PCR reads through MiXCR, one entry per CDR3 protein. The data hold just over 600,000 distinct CDR3 sequences, with about 20% observed a single time. Hyperthyroidism patients, all newly diagnosed, had under 2 months' duration and ages of 18 to 65.

This chain connects TRBV12-3 or TRBV12-4 to TRBJ1-3; D remains unclear. The sequenced sample consisted of peripheral blood. The receptor was isolated from a young woman with stable Graves' hyperthyroidism. Some clones in this sample may be carry-over from other donors' samples. The DNA of the CDR3 is TGTGCCAGCAGTTTATCAGCCGCGGGCGCTGGAAACACCATATATTTT. As protein: CASSLSAAGAGNTIYF.